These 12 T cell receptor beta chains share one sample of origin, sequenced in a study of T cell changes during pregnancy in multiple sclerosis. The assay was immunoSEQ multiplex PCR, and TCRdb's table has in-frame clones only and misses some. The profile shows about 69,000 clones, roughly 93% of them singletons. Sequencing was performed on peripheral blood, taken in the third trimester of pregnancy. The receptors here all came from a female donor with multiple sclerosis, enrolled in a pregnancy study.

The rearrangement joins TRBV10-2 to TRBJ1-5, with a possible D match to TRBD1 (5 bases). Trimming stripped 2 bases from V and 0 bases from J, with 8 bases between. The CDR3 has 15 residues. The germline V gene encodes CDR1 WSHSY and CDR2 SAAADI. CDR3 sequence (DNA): TGCGCCAGCAGTGAGGACAGTTTTAGCAATCAGCCCCAGCATTTT. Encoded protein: CASSEDSFSNQPQHF.

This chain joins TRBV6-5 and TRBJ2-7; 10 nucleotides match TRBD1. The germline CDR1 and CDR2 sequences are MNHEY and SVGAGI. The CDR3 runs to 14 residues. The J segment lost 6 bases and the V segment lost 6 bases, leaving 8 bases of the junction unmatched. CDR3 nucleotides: TGTGCCAGCAGCTCCTGGACAGGGGGGCTCGAGCAGTACTTC. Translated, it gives CASSSWTGGLEQYF.

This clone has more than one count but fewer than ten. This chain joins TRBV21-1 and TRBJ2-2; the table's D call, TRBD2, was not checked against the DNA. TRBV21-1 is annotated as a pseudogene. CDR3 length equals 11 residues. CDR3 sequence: CASSKETSVSF. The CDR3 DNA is TGTGCCAGCAGCAAAGAGACTAGCGTCTCTTTT.

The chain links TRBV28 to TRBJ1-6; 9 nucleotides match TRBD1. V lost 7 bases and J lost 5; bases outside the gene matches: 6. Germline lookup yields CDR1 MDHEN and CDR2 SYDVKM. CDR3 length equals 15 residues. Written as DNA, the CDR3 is TGTGCCAGCACGACAGGGGGGGTCCATAATTCACCCCTCCACTTT. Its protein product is CASTTGGVHNSPLHF.

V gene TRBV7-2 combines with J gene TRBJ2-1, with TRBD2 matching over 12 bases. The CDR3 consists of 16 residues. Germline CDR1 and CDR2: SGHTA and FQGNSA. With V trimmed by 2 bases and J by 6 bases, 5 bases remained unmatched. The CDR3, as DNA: TGTGCCAGCAGCTTATACGCTAGCGGGGGGGCCAATGAGCAGTTCTTC. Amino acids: CASSLYASGGANEQFF.

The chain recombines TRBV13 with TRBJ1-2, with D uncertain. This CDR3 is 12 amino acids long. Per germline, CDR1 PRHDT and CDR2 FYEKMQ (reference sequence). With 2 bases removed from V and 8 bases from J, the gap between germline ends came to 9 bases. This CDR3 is CASSLSWEGYTF. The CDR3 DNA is TGTGCCAGCAGCTTATCGTGGGAGGGCTACACCTTC.

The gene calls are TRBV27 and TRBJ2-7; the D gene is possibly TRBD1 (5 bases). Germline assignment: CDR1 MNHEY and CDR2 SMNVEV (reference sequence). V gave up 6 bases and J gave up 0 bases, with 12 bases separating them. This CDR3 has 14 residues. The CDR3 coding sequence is TGTGCCAGCAGACCAAACAGGTACTCCTACGAGCAGTACTTC. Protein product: CASRPNRYSYEQYF.

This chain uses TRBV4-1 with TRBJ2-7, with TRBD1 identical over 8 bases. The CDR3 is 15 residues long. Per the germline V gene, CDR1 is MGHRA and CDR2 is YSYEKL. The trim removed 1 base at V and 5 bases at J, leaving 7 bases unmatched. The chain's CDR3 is CASSQARQGRHEQYF. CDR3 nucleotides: TGCGCCAGCAGCCAAGCGCGACAGGGGCGGCACGAGCAGTACTTC.

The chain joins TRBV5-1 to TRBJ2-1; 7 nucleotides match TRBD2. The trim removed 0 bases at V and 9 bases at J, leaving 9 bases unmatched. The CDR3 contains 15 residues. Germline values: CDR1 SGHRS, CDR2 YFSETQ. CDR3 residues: CASSLGGGRPGEQFF. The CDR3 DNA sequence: TGCGCCAGCAGCTTGGGCGGGGGAAGACCTGGTGAGCAGTTCTTC.

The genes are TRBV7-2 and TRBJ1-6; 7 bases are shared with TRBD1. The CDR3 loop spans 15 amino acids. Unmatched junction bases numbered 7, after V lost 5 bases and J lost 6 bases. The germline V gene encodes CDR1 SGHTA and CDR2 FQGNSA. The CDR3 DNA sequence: TGTGCCAGCAGCATAGGGGACAGACTTAATTCACCCCTCCACTTT. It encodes CASSIGDRLNSPLHF.

For the CDR3, the DNA is TGTGCCAGCCGCGACAGGGGAATAGGAGCTTTCTTT. Translated: CASRDRGIGAFF. This chain uses TRBV27 with TRBJ1-1, with 8 bases aligning to TRBD1. The CDR3 loop spans 12 amino acids. The germline gives CDR1 MNHEY, CDR2 SMNVEV (reference sequence). After removal of 8 bases from V and 10 bases from J, the junction contained 9 bases not matched to a gene.

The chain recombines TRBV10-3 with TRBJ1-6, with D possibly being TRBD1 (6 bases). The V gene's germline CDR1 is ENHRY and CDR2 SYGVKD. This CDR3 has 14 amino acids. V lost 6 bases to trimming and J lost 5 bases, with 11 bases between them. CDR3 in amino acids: CAISTDRNNSPLHF. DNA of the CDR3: TGTGCCATCAGCACCGACAGGAATAATTCACCCCTCCACTTT.